What follows are 10 T cell receptor beta chains derived from one specimen sequenced in a study of blood T cell repertoires in COVID-19. Produced via immunoSEQ multiplex PCR; TCRdb's table is partial and in-frame only. Found here are about 370,000 clones, roughly nine tenths of them singletons; the top ten hold roughly 1%. Source material: PBMCs or T cells enriched from blood (not recorded which). The receptor set was obtained from a man aged 18 to 35 who had recovered from COVID-19.

The V gene is TRBV2, the J gene TRBJ1-1; TRBD1 aligns across 7 bases. Germline CDR1 and CDR2: SNHLY and FYNNEI. The CDR3 spans 18 residues. The V segment lost 5 bases and the J segment 4 bases; nucleotides outside the gene matches: 19. The CDR3 nucleotides read TGTGCCAGCAGTTCCCGGGGTGTCACAGGGGTTCGAGGCACTGAAGCTTTCTTT. This encodes CASSSRGVTGVRGTEAFF.

This clone was seen a single time. V is TRBV19 and J is TRBJ2-7; 7 positions agree with TRBD1. This CDR3 has 15 residues. Looked up from germline, CDR1 is LNHDA and CDR2 is SQIVND (reference sequence). J was trimmed by 0 bases and V by 5 bases; bases with no gene match: 7. The CDR3 bases are TGTGCCAGTAGTTCGGACGGGACAGTCTCCTACGAGCAGTACTTC. As protein: CASSSDGTVSYEQYF.

V gene TRBV20-1 combines with J gene TRBJ1-1, with D unresolved. Germline CDR1 is DFQATT and CDR2 is SNEGSKA (reference sequence). V was cut by 6 bases and J by 11 bases, with 13 bases left in between. The CDR3 covers 10 residues. As DNA, the CDR3 is TGCAGTGCACGAGCCGAAGTGGCTTTCTTT. Amino acids: CSARAEVAFF.

The rearrangement links TRBV7-9 to TRBJ2-1; 7 bases match TRBD2. Germline CDR1 and CDR2: SEHNR and FQNEAQ (reference sequence). With V trimmed by 3 bases and J by 4 bases, 9 bases remained unmatched. The CDR3 is 16 residues long. The CDR3 sequence is CASSFPSGLIYNEQFF. The CDR3 DNA sequence: TGTGCCAGCAGCTTCCCATCGGGACTAATATACAATGAGCAGTTCTTC.

The chain links TRBV5-1 to TRBJ2-2; possible D gene TRBD1, 9 bases. The CDR3 has 16 amino acids. The germline gives CDR1 SGHRS, CDR2 YFSETQ. V dropped 4 bases and J dropped 5 bases, with 18 bases sitting between them. The CDR3 region has the DNA TGCGCCAGCAGCCGGGAGGGACAGGGCTCTACCGGGGAGCTGTTTTTT. Amino acids: CASSREGQGSTGELFF.

The chain recombines TRBV5-1 with TRBJ1-6; 8 nucleotides line up with TRBD1. CDR3 length: 15 amino acids. The germline gives CDR1 SGHRS, CDR2 YFSETQ. V dropped 3 bases and J dropped 6; count of bases not matched to a gene: 5. CDR3 loop: CASSSGQDFNSPLHF. CDR3 DNA: TGCGCCAGCAGCTCGGGACAGGACTTTAATTCACCCCTCCACTTT.

The rearrangement links TRBV6-5 to TRBJ2-1; perhaps TRBD2 as D (5 bases). The CDR3 runs to 14 residues. V lost 4 bases and J lost 2, with 9 bases in between. Germline CDR1 and CDR2: MNHEY and SVGAGI. The chain's CDR3 is CASSWRQTYNEQFF. CDR3 bases: TGTGCCAGCAGTTGGAGGCAGACCTACAATGAGCAGTTCTTC.

V is TRBV4-3 and J is TRBJ2-1; 9 bases align to TRBD2. J gave up 15 bases and V 3 bases, and 15 bases lay outside the gene matches. Germline V gene data show CDR1 as LGHNA and CDR2 as YSLEER. CDR3 length: 15 amino acids. The CDR3 region has the DNA TGCGCCAGCAGCCAGGAACCTAGCGGGGCGAAAGTCGCGTTCTTC. This translates into CASSQEPSGAKVAFF.

The chain has TRBV2 and TRBJ2-7; TRBD1 agrees at 9 bases. Germline V gives CDR1 SNHLY, CDR2 FYNNEI. The CDR3 consists of 12 residues. V gave up 7 bases and J gave up 7 bases; unmatched junction bases: 5. This CDR3 is CASTGTGREQYF. For the CDR3, the DNA is TGTGCCAGCACCGGGACAGGGAGAGAGCAGTACTTC.

The genes are TRBV7-2 and TRBJ2-1; 8 bases line up with TRBD2. Trimming took 1 base from V and 2 from J; bases not matched to a gene: 1. Germline V gives CDR1 SGHTA, CDR2 FQGNSA. The CDR3 has 15 amino acids. For the CDR3, the DNA is TGTGCCAGCAGCTTAGGGCGGGGGGCCTACAATGAGCAGTTCTTC. Translating gives CASSLGRGAYNEQFF. The whole variable domain, filled in from reference TRBV7-2 and TRBJ2-1, reads GAGVSQSPSNKVTEKGKDVELRCDPISGHTALYWYRQSLGQGLEFLIYFQGNSAPDKSGLPSDRFSAERTGGSVSTLTIQRTQQEDSAVYLCASSLGRGAYNEQFFGPGTRLTVL.